The 10 T cell receptor beta chains in this list originate from one sample, sequenced in a study of blood T cell repertoires in COVID-19. The method was immunoSEQ multiplex PCR; TCRdb's version includes in-frame clones alone and lacks a portion of them. The sample holds about 210,000 clones, 82% seen once. The specimen sequenced was peripheral blood. The receptors derive from an older woman with COVID-19, enrolled during active disease.

The chain carries TRBV15 and TRBJ2-3; D gene unclear. CDR3 length: 13 amino acids. CDR1 and CDR2 (germline): LNHNV, YYDKDF (reference sequence). The V gene lost 0 bases and the J gene lost 9 bases, with 10 bases spanning the gap. The CDR3 region is CATSRDGQQTQYF. In nucleotides, the CDR3 is TGTGCCACCAGCAGAGATGGGCAGCAAACGCAGTATTTT.

V is TRBV6-5 and J is TRBJ2-7, with 7 nucleotides matching TRBD2. The J segment lost 2 bases and the V segment lost 8 bases, leaving 6 bases of the junction unmatched. This CDR3 has 13 amino acids. CDR1 MNHEY and CDR2 SVGAGI come from the germline V gene. The CDR3 is CASLASGAYEQYF. DNA for the CDR3: TGTGCCAGCCTGGCCAGCGGGGCCTACGAGCAGTACTTC.

This chain connects TRBV24-1 to TRBJ2-2; D may be TRBD1 (5 bases). Trimming removed 1 base from V and 5 bases from J, with 13 bases in between. CDR1 KGHDR and CDR2 SFDVKD come from the germline V gene. The CDR3 sequence is 16 residues long. The CDR3: CATSDLRQGLTGELFF. The CDR3 DNA follows: TGTGCCACCAGTGATTTAAGGCAGGGTTTAACCGGGGAGCTGTTTTTT.

The chain employs TRBV10-3 and TRBJ1-1; possible D gene TRBD1, 6 bases. The CDR3 is 12 amino acids. Trimming took 7 bases from V and 4 from J, leaving 10 bases between them. From germline, CDR1 is ENHRY and CDR2 SYGVKD. The CDR3 DNA follows: TGTGCCATCACCTCAGGGGTCACTGAAGCTTTCTTT. This codes for CAITSGVTEAFF.

This chain joins TRBV7-2 and TRBJ1-2; no definite D call. The CDR3 extends over 13 amino acids. V dropped 1 base and J dropped 8 bases, with 11 bases sitting between them. Germline V gives CDR1 SGHTA, CDR2 FQGNSA. Here the CDR3 reads CASSLVRQQGYTF. The CDR3 region has the DNA TGTGCCAGCAGCTTAGTCAGGCAACAGGGCTACACCTTC.

This clone was detected a few times. This chain joins TRBV7-2 and TRBJ1-5; TRBD1 aligns across 8 bases. CDR1 is SGHTA, CDR2 FQGNSA, per germline. V trimming: 3 bases; J trimming: 6 bases; junction bases outside the gene matches: 10. This CDR3 comprises 16 residues. The CDR3 region has the DNA TGTGCCAGCAGCTTCCAGGGGGCTAATCTCGGTCAGCCCCAGCATTTT. Amino acid sequence: CASSFQGANLGQPQHF.

This chain joins TRBV9 and TRBJ1-1; 8 nucleotides agree with TRBD1. The CDR3 runs 16 residues. The germline V gene has CDR1 SGDLS and CDR2 YYNGEE. V trimming: 0 bases; J trimming: 4 bases; junction bases outside the gene matches: 8. In DNA form, the CDR3 reads TGTGCCAGCAGCGTAGGTCAGGGGGCGGATGGCACTGAAGCTTTCTTT. Protein sequence: CASSVGQGADGTEAFF.

This clone was seen just once. The rearrangement uses TRBV5-8 and TRBJ1-4; D call uncertain. The germline V and J ends were trimmed by 0 bases and 0 bases, with 6 bases remaining between them. The CDR3 is 15 amino acids. Germline V lookup: CDR1 SGHTS, CDR2 YDEGEE. CDR3 sequence: CASSLGLSTNEKLFF. The CDR3 nucleotides are TGTGCCAGCAGCTTGGGGCTTTCAACTAATGAAAAACTGTTTTTT.

This chain connects TRBV6-2 or TRBV6-3 to TRBJ2-1, with 14 bases fitting TRBD2. CDR3 length: 13 amino acids. Germline-derived CDR1 and CDR2 are MNHEY and SVGEGT. J gave up 15 bases and V 0 bases, and 1 base lay outside the gene matches. The CDR3: CASSYSGLAGAFF. DNA for the CDR3: TGTGCCAGCAGTTACTCGGGACTAGCGGGAGCGTTCTTC.

The V and J genes are TRBV29-1 and TRBJ1-5, with unresolved D. Looked up from germline, CDR1 is SQVTM and CDR2 is ANQGSEA. The V end lost 6 bases, the J end lost 1 base, and 10 bases lay between the germline ends. The length of the CDR3 is 13 residues. CDR3 bases: TGCAGCGTCACGGGTGGGAGCAATCAGCCCCAGCATTTT. Its protein product is CSVTGGSNQPQHF.